These T cell receptor beta chains were read from a single sample in a study of blood T cell repertoires in COVID-19. Clones were read by immunoSEQ multiplex PCR, and TCRdb kept only the in-frame ones, dropping some. The sample lists fewer than 250,000 clones, around 82% occurring once. Sequencing was performed on PBMCs or T cells enriched from blood (not recorded which). Receptors originate from a woman in her forties with acute COVID-19. CDR3s include the opening cysteine and the closing phenylalanine or tryptophan. A D gene is named only where the DNA matches it firmly. Clone size is given for some rows only: seen once, a few or many times, or a class if the clone is expanded.

d_gene	abundance	j_gene	v_gene	CDR3nt	CDR3aa
TRBD2	NA	TRBJ2-3	TRBV6-2/TRBV6-3	TGTGCCAGCAGTTACCGTAGCGGGAGTGTCACAGATACGCAGTATTTT	CASSYRSGSVTDTQYF
NA	NA	TRBJ1-3	TRBV7-9	TGTGCCAGCAGCTTAGGTGGGCAGGCCAGCTCTGGAAACACCATATATTTT	CASSLGGQASSGNTIYF
NA	few	TRBJ2-5	TRBV7-2	TGTGCCAGCAGCTTAGCGCCAGGGCATGGGGAGACCCAGTACTTC	CASSLAPGHGETQYF
NA	NA	TRBJ1-2	TRBV29-1	TGCAGCGTTGATTGGCAGGACTATGGCTACACCTTC	CSVDWQDYGYTF
TRBD1	NA	TRBJ1-5	TRBV5-5	TGTGCCAGCAGCTCCCAGACAGGGCGGACTAATCAGCCCCAGCATTTT	CASSSQTGRTNQPQHF
NA	NA	TRBJ1-6	TRBV7-9	TGTGCCAGCAGCTTAGATCCCCCAGGGCCTAGCTCCTATAATTCACCCCTCCACTTT	CASSLDPPGPSSYNSPLHF
NA	once	TRBJ1-4	TRBV29-1	TGCAGCGTCAGAGGAGGGGTTGATGAAAAACTGTTTTTT	CSVRGGVDEKLFF
TRBD1	few	TRBJ2-6	TRBV7-9	TGTGCCAGCAGCTGGAAACGGGACAGGGGGCCTGGGGCCAACGTCCTGACTTTC	CASSWKRDRGPGANVLTF
NA	few	TRBJ1-2	TRBV25-1	TGTGCCAGCAGTGAATTCACTTATGGCTACACCTTC	CASSEFTYGYTF
NA	NA	TRBJ2-7	TRBV7-2	TGTGCCAGCAGCTTAGACACCAATCTTCCGTACTTC	CASSLDTNLPYF
TRBD2	NA	TRBJ2-3	TRBV4-3	TGCGCCAGCAGCCAAGAGCTAGCGGCTAGCACAGATACGCAGTATTTT	CASSQELAASTDTQYF
TRBD2	NA	TRBJ2-3	TRBV2	TGTGCCAGCAGTGGGTATAGCGGGGGAGGCACAGATACGCAGTATTTT	CASSGYSGGGTDTQYF
TRBD1	NA	TRBJ1-1	TRBV18	TGTGCCAGCTCACCACGGTGGTTGTCGGGACAGGGTTGCGCTGAAGCTTTCTTT	CASSPRWLSGQGCAEAFF
NA	NA	TRBJ1-4	TRBV9	TGTGCCAGCAGCCTAGGAGGAAATGAAAAACTGTTTTTT	CASSLGGNEKLFF